The 15 T cell receptor beta chains reported below all come from one sample, sequenced in a study of cytomegalovirus exposure and HLA in healthy donors. The PCR had 60 Vbeta and 13 Jbeta primers. Sequenced by immunoSEQ multiplex PCR; TCRdb stores in-frame clones only, minus some. The sample shows 100,000 to 150,000 clones, around 83% of them seen only once. Material: PBMCs. These receptors were obtained from a girl aged 2-10 years in good health and CMV-seronegative.

The chain recombines TRBV7-9 with TRBJ2-3; 10 bases are shared with TRBD1. Germline values: CDR1 SEHNR, CDR2 FQNEAQ (reference sequence). The CDR3 is 15 residues long. V was clipped by 4 bases and J by 4 bases; unmatched bases: 5. The chain's CDR3 is CASSSGQGVPDTQYF. In DNA, the CDR3 is TGTGCCAGCAGCTCCGGACAGGGGGTACCAGATACGCAGTATTTT.

The chain uses TRBV9 and TRBJ2-3; 14 nucleotides match TRBD2. This CDR3 comprises 19 residues. From germline, CDR1 is SGDLS and CDR2 YYNGEE. After removal of 2 bases from V and 3 bases from J, the junction contained 11 bases not matched to a gene. The CDR3 sequence is CASSVSEGTSGGWTDTQYF. As DNA, the CDR3 is TGTGCCAGCAGCGTGTCCGAGGGGACTAGCGGGGGATGGACAGATACGCAGTATTTT. Supplemented by reference TRBV9 and TRBJ2-3, the full variable domain reads DSGVTQTPKHLITATGQRVTLRCSPRSGDLSVYWYQQSLDQGLQFLIQYYNGEERAKGNILERFSAQQFPDLHSELNLSSLELGDSALYFCASSVSEGTSGGWTDTQYFGPGTRLTVL.

V gene TRBV10-1 combines with J gene TRBJ2-1; 10 bases line up with TRBD2. Germline V lookup: CDR1 WNHNN, CDR2 SYGVQD (reference sequence). This CDR3 region has 14 residues. Trimming took 7 bases from V and 4 from J; bases not matched to a gene: 4. The CDR3 is CASTASGGYNEQFF. The CDR3, as DNA: TGCGCCAGCACCGCTAGCGGGGGTTACAATGAGCAGTTCTTC.

This sequence joins TRBV10-3 and TRBJ2-7, with D uncertain. Germline lookup yields CDR1 ENHRY and CDR2 SYGVKD. CDR3 length equals 16 residues. V lost 0 bases and J lost 7, with 19 bases in between. CDR3 residues: CAISESVSYRSTEQYF. CDR3 coding DNA: TGTGCCATCAGTGAGTCTGTCAGCTACAGAAGCACTGAGCAGTACTTC.

This clone is a singleton in its sample. The rearrangement joins TRBV12-2 to TRBJ2-1; no DNA check was done on the table's D call, TRBD2. TRBV12-2 constitutes a pseudogene. CDR3 length: 18 residues. The CDR3: CASRLAQRLAGLNNEQFF. The DNA for the CDR3 is TGTGCAAGTCGCTTAGCTCAACGACTAGCGGGACTTAACAATGAGCAGTTCTTC.

The chain carries TRBV19 and TRBJ1-4; the D gene is possibly TRBD1 (6 bases). Trimming shortened V by 6 bases and J by 2 bases, and 19 bases separated the two germline ends. The germline gives CDR1 LNHDA, CDR2 SQIVND (reference sequence). The CDR3 sequence is 17 residues long. The CDR3 bases are TGTGCCAGTAGCAGAACCCCGTATCAGGGGACTAATGAAAAACTGTTTTTT. Encoded protein: CASSRTPYQGTNEKLFF.

This chain uses TRBV30 with TRBJ1-2; D is perhaps TRBD1 (6 bases). V lost 4 bases to trimming and J lost 2 bases, with 17 bases between them. The CDR3 is made up of 15 amino acids. Germline CDR1 GTSNPN, CDR2 SVGIG (reference sequence). CDR3 in amino acids: CAWMGGTKSNYGYTF. CDR3 in DNA: TGTGCCTGGATGGGTGGGACAAAGTCCAACTATGGCTACACCTTC.

The genes are TRBV6-6 and TRBJ1-4; tentative D call: TRBD1 (6 bases). The CDR3 length is 15 residues. Germline CDR1 is MNHNY and CDR2 is SVGAGI (reference sequence). Trimming left V 0 bases short and J 8 bases short, with 13 bases between. In nucleotides, the CDR3 is TGTGCCAGCAGTTACTCGGGGCAGGGGAGCGAAAAACTGTTTTTT. Translating it yields CASSYSGQGSEKLFF.

The CDR3 nucleotides read TGTGCCAGCAGCAAAGCACGGGGGTCTCCCAATCAGCCCCAGCATTTT. Translated: CASSKARGSPNQPQHF. The V call is TRBV7-8, the J call TRBJ1-5; a possible D gene is TRBD1 (5 bases). The CDR3 covers 16 residues. The V gene lost 5 bases and the J gene lost 3 bases, with 17 bases spanning the gap. Germline lookup yields CDR1 SGHVS and CDR2 FQNEAQ.

CDR3 in amino acids: CASRRDREGNQPQHF. The CDR3 DNA sequence: TGTGCCAGCAGAAGGGACAGGGAGGGCAATCAGCCCCAGCATTTT. The genes are TRBV27 and TRBJ1-5; 9 bases map to TRBD1. The trim removed 6 bases at V and 2 bases at J, leaving 5 bases unmatched. Germline V CDR1 and CDR2: MNHEY, SMNVEV (reference sequence). The CDR3 spans 15 residues.

The chain carries TRBV10-3 and TRBJ1-1; the D gene is possibly TRBD1 (5 bases). Germline loops: CDR1 ENHRY, CDR2 SYGVKD. This CDR3 is 13 amino acids long. Trimming shortened V by 9 bases and J by 0 bases, and 11 bases separated the two germline ends. DNA for the CDR3: TGTGCCATTAAGACAGATATGAACACTGAAGCTTTCTTT. This translates into CAIKTDMNTEAFF.

The V call is TRBV7-2, the J call TRBJ1-3, with a possible D match to TRBD1 (6 bases). V gave up 0 bases and J gave up 4 bases, with 10 bases separating them. Per germline, CDR1 SGHTA and CDR2 FQGNSA. The length of the CDR3 is 15 residues. The CDR3 nucleotides are TGTGCCAGCAGCTTAGCTGCAGGGGTCGGAAACACCATATATTTT. Its protein is CASSLAAGVGNTIYF.

In its sample, this clone was seen a few times. The chain joins TRBV5-6 to TRBJ2-7; the D gene is possibly TRBD1 (6 bases). This CDR3 region has 14 residues. V lost 2 bases to trimming and J lost 3 bases, with 12 bases between them. Per the germline V gene, CDR1 is SGHDT and CDR2 is YYEEEE. In nucleotides, the CDR3 is TGTGCCAGCAGCTTACAGGGATCCTTCTACGAGCAGTACTTC. It encodes CASSLQGSFYEQYF.

The rearrangement joins TRBV4-3 to TRBJ2-1; TRBD2 aligns across 10 bases. J was trimmed by 2 bases and V by 0 bases; bases with no gene match: 4. CDR1 LGHNA and CDR2 YSLEER come from the germline V gene. The CDR3 is made up of 17 amino acids. The CDR3 sequence: CASSQEPAGGPYNEQFF. The CDR3 DNA reads as TGCGCCAGCAGCCAAGAACCAGCGGGGGGGCCCTACAATGAGCAGTTCTTC.

This clone appeared a single time. The chain uses TRBV7-9 and TRBJ2-5; D unclear. This CDR3 has 11 residues. Germline V gene lookup returns CDR1 SEHNR and CDR2 FQNEAQ (reference sequence). The germline V and J ends were trimmed by 2 bases and 5 bases, with 3 bases remaining between them. CDR3 residues: CASSLYETQYF. The CDR3 DNA reads as TGTGCCAGCAGCTTATATGAGACCCAGTACTTC.